This TCR beta chain was identified in a study of blood T cell repertoires in COVID-19. Study in general: The origin of the acute and convalescent COVID-19 samples was the United States, Italy and Spain. In each case, the material was cDNA or gDNA derived from T cells, B-cell-depleted T cells, or PBMCs.

In the authors' methods: Estimation of nucleated cell counts was performed using reference gene primer amplification. The table came from immunoSEQ multiplex PCR; TCRdb's copy has only in-frame clones and leaves some out. The V and J calls and clone size are taken from that table; D and trimming were inferred from the DNA. The profile shows 200,000 to 300,000 clones, about 83% of them singletons. The CDR3 runs to 15 residues. V shed 3 bases, J shed 5 bases, and the junction held 5 bases outside the gene matches. Germline CDR1 SGDLS, CDR2 YYNGEE. Sequenced input: peripheral blood. This chain connects TRBV9 to TRBJ2-5; 12 bases are shared with TRBD1. This TCR was recovered from a human donor in a cohort sampled during active COVID-19. The CDR3 spells CASSAGTGGAETQYF. In DNA, the CDR3 is TGTGCCAGCAGCGCTGGGACAGGGGGCGCCGAGACCCAGTACTTC.